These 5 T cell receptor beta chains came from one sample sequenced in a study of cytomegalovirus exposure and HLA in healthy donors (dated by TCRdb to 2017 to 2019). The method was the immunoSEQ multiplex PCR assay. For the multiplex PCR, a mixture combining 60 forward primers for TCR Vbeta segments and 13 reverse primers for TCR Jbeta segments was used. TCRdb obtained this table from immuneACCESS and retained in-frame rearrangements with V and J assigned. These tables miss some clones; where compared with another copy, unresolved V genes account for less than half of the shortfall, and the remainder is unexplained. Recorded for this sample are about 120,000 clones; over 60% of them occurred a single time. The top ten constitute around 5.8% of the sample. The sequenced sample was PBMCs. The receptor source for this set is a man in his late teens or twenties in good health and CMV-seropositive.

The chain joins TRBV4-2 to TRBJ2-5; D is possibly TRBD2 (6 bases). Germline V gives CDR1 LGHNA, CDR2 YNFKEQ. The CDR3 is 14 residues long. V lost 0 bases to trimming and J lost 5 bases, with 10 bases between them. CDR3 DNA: TGTGCCAGCAGCCAAGAACCCGCGGGGGAGACCCAGTACTTC. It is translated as CASSQEPAGETQYF.

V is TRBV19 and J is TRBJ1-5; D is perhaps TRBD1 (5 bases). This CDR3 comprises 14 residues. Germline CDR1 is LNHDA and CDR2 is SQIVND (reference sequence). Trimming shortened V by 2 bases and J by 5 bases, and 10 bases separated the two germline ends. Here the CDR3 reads CASSITQGYQPQHF. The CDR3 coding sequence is TGTGCCAGTAGTATAACCCAGGGCTATCAGCCCCAGCATTTT.

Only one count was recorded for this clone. The CDR3 DNA sequence: TGTGCCAGCAGCTTAGAGAGCTCCTACGAGCAGTACTTC. Amino acid sequence: CASSLESSYEQYF. The chain recombines TRBV13 with TRBJ2-7; unclear D gene. Looked up from germline, CDR1 is PRHDT and CDR2 is FYEKMQ (reference sequence). V was clipped by 1 base and J by 0 bases, with 4 bases between them. The length of the CDR3 is 13 residues.

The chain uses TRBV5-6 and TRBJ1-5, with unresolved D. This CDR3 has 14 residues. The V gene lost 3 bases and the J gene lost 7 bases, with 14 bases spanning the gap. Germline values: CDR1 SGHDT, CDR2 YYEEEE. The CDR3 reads CASSSGTGFQPQHF. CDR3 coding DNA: TGTGCCAGCAGCTCGGGCACGGGGTTCCAGCCCCAGCATTTT.

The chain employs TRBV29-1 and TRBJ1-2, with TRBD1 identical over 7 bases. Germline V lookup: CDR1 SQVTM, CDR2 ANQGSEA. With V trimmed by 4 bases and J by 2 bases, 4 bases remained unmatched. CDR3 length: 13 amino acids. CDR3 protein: CSVALTGNYGYTF. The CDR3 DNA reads TGCAGCGTTGCCCTGACAGGGAACTATGGCTACACCTTC.